A selection of T cell receptor beta chains follows, all from one sample in a study of blood T cells in healthy people across ages. MiXCR was run by TCRdb on the 5' RACE reads, yielding one entry per CDR3 protein. Found here are some 760,000 distinct CDR3 sequences, 25% of them singletons; the top ten hold roughly 3.8%. A further study also used this sample, focusing on T cells of mothers and their children.

Sequencing input: blood. These receptors all stem from a boy younger than 18 in good health. CDR3s include the opening cysteine and the closing phenylalanine or tryptophan. The D gene is left open where the match is weak. Size is omitted from some rows. Given values are once, few, many or a class for expanded clones.

v_gene	abundance	d_gene	j_gene	CDR3nt	CDR3aa
TRBV5-1	few	TRBD2	TRBJ2-3	TGCGCCAGCAGTAAACTAGCGGCTTTAGCAGATACGCAGTATTTT	CASSKLAALADTQYF
TRBV29-1	few	TRBD2	TRBJ2-3	TGCAGCGTTTGGGGACTAAACACAGATACGCAGTATTTT	CSVWGLNTDTQYF
TRBV7-9	NA	TRBD2	TRBJ2-1	TGTGCCAGCAGCACATTAGCGGGAGGGCCGGTTGAGCAGTTCTTC	CASSTLAGGPVEQFF
TRBV28	few	TRBD1	TRBJ2-3	TGTGCCAGCAGTGACAGGGGCAAGGGGACAGATACGCAGTATTTT	CASSDRGKGTDTQYF
TRBV27	NA	TRBD1	TRBJ2-7	TGTGCCAGCAGTTTCTCGGCAGGGGGCCTGGACGAGCAGTACTTC	CASSFSAGGLDEQYF
TRBV20-1	few	NA	TRBJ2-3	TGCAGTGCCGAAGCAAGGGACACCTATCACACAGATACGCAGTATTTT	CSAEARDTYHTDTQYF
TRBV28	NA	NA	TRBJ1-5	TGTGCCAGCAGCACAGGGTTGGAGGGTCGCAATCAGCCCCAGCATTTT	CASSTGLEGRNQPQHF
TRBV7-6	few	TRBD2	TRBJ2-3	TGTGCCAGCAGCAGCGGACTAGCGGGGCCCACAGATACGCAGTATTTT	CASSSGLAGPTDTQYF
TRBV29-1	few	TRBD2	TRBJ2-3	TGCAGCACCGGGACTAGCCCTACAGATACGCAGTATTTT	CSTGTSPTDTQYF
TRBV14	few	NA	TRBJ2-5	TGTGCCAGCAGCCAAGCTCGGATCCTTAGGGAGACCCAGTACTTC	CASSQARILRETQYF
TRBV4-3	NA	TRBD2	TRBJ2-3	TGCGCCAGCAGCCAAGATCTTGGGGGAGGGACGAGCACAGATACGCAGTATTTT	CASSQDLGGGTSTDTQYF
TRBV12-3/TRBV12-4	many	NA	TRBJ2-5	TGTGCCAGCAGTTTTGGGGGGCTGGAGACCCAGTACTTC	CASSFGGLETQYF
TRBV11-2	NA	TRBD1	TRBJ1-6	TGTGCCTGCAGCTTTATATGGCCCCTCAACAGGGGAAAGAGCTCCTATAATTCACCCCTCCACTTT	CACSFIWPLNRGKSSYNSPLHF
TRBV11-2	NA	NA	TRBJ2-2	TGTGCCAGCAGCCCCTGGGGCTCGCTGAACACCGGGGAGCTGTTTTTT	CASSPWGSLNTGELFF
TRBV7-3	NA	TRBD1	TRBJ2-2	TGTGCCAGCAGCCGAGGACAGGGGGCTCTTGGCACCGGGGAGCTGTTTTTT	CASSRGQGALGTGELFF